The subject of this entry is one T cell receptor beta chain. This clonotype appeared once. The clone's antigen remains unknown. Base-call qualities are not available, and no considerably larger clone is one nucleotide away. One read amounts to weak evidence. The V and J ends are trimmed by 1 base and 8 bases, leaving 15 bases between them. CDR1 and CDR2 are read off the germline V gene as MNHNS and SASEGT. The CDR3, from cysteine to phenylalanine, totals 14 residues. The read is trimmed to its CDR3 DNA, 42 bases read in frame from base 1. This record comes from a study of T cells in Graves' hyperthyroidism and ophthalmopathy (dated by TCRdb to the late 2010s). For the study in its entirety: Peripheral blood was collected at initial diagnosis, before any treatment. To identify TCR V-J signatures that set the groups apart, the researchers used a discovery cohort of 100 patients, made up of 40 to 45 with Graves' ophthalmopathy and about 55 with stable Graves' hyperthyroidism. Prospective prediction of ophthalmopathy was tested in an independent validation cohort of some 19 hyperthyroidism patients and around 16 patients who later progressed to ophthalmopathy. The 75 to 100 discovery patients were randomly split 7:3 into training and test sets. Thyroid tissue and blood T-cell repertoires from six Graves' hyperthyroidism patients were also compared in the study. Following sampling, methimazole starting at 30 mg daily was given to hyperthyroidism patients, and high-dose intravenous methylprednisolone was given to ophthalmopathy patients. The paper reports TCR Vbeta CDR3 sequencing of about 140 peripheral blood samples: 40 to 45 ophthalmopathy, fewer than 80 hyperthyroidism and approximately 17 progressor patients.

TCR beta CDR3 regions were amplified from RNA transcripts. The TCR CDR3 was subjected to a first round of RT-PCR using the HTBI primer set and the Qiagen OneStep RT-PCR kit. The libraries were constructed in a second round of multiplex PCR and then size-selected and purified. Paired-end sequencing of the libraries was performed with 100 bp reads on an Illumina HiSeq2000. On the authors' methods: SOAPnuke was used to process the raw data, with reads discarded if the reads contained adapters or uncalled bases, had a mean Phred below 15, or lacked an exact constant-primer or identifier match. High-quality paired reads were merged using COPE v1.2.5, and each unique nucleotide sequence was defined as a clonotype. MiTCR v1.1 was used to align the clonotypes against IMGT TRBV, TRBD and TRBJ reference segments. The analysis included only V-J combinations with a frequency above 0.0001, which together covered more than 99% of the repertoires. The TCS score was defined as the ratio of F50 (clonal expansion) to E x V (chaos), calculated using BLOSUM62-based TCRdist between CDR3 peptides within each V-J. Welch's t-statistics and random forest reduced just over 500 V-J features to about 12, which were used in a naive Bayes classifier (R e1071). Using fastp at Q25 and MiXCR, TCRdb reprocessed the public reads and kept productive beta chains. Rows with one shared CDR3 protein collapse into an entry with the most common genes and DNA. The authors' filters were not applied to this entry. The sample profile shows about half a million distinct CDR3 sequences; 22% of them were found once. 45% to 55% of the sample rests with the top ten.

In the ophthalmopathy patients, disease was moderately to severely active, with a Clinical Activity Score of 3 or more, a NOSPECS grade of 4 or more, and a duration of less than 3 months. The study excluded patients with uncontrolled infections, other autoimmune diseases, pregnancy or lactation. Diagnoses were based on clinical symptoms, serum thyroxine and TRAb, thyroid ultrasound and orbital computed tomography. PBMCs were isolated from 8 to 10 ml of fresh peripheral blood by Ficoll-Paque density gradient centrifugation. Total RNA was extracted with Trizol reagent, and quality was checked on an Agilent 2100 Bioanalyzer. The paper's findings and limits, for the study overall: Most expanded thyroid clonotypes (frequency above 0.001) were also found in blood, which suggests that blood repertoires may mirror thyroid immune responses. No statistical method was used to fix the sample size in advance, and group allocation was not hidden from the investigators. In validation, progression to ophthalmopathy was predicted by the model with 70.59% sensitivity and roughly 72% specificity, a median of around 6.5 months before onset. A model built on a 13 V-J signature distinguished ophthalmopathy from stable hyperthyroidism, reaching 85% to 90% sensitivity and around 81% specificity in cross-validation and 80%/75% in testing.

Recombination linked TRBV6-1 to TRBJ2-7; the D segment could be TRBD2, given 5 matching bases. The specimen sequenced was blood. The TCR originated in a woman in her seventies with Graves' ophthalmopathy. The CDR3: CASSEGLGATKQYF. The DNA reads TGTGCCAGCAGTGAAGGTTTGGGAGCTACGAAGCAGTACTTC.